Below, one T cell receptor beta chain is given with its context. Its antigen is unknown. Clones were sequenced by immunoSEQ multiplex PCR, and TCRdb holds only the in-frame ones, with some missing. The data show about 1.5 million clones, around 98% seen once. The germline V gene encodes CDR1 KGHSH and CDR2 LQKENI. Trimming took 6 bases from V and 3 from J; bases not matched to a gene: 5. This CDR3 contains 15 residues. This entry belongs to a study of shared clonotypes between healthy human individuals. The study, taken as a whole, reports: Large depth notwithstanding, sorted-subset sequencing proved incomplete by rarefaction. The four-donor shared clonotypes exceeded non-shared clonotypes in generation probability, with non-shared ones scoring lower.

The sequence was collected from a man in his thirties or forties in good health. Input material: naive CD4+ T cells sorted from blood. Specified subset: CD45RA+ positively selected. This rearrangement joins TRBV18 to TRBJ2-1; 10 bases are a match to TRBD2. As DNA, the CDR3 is TGTGCCAGCTCCCCAGCGGGAGGGCTCTACAATGAGCAGTTCTTC. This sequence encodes CASSPAGGLYNEQFF.